This T cell receptor (beta chain) originates from a study of T cells after yellow fever vaccination. A single record per CDR3 protein comes from TCRdb applying MiXCR to the 5' RACE reads. The sample holds about 360,000 distinct CDR3 sequences, under 7.5% seen once. This clonotype occurred a few times. The clonotype comes from a man aged 25-40 years who received the YFV17D yellow fever vaccine. Sequenced material: PBMCs, taken 5 days after the yellow fever booster vaccination.

CDR3 sequence: CASSLAASGLRDSTDTQYF. CDR3 in DNA: TGTGCCAGCAGCTTAGCGGCTAGCGGGCTGAGAGATAGCACAGATACGCAGTATTTT. This rearrangement joins TRBV11-1 to TRBJ2-3; 8 positions agree with TRBD2. The CDR3 is 19 amino acids. V gave up 0 bases and J gave up 0 bases; unmatched junction bases: 11. CDR1 is SGHAT, CDR2 FQDESV, per germline (reference sequence).